In this sample, the clone carrying this TCR beta chain turned up many times. The authors produced TCR alpha and TCR beta cDNA libraries with sample barcodes and UMIs by 5'RACE using constant-segment primers. TCRdb used MiXCR to reprocess the 5' RACE reads, holding one entry per CDR3 protein. The table records around 400,000 distinct CDR3 sequences, 24% of them present only once. These data belong to a study of T-cell memory formation after mild COVID-19. This receptor was taken from an adult woman who had mild COVID-19 (a few samples of this study predate the infection). Cell type and time point are not known. Sequencing used PBMCs or a T cell subset sorted from them (not recorded which).

CDR3 in DNA: TGTGCCAGCAGCTTGGATCCGGGACCGAGGACTGGAGGCTACACCTTC. It specifies CASSLDPGPRTGGYTF. The chain joins TRBV5-4 to TRBJ1-2; D possibly corresponds to TRBD1 (5 bases). V was clipped by 0 bases and J by 8 bases, with 20 bases between them. Germline V gene data show CDR1 as SGHNT and CDR2 as YYREEE (reference sequence). The CDR3 has 16 residues.